The sequence of this T cell receptor (beta chain) was determined in a study of blood T cell dynamics during melanoma immunotherapy. Study findings and constraints: PBMC repertoires of eventual disease-control patients split at W3 into clonality or diversity gains.

Clones were sequenced by immunoSEQ multiplex PCR, and TCRdb holds only the in-frame ones, with some missing. The table lists some 4,400 clones, about 88% of them singletons. As concerns this clone: Its antigen is as yet unknown.

Documented time point: pre-treatment baseline. J lost 4 bases, V lost 3 bases, and 6 bases had no gene match. CDR1 is SGHRS and CDR2 is YFSETQ in the germline V gene. The CDR3 has 14 residues. This clonotype was obtained from a human donor with melanoma. The chain employs TRBV5-1 and TRBJ1-2; 7 nucleotides match TRBD1. The material was blood, obtained from a patient treated with checkpoint blockade. CDR3 region: CASSSGQEGYGYTF. The CDR3 coding sequence is TGCGCCAGCAGCTCCGGACAGGAGGGCTATGGCTACACCTTC.